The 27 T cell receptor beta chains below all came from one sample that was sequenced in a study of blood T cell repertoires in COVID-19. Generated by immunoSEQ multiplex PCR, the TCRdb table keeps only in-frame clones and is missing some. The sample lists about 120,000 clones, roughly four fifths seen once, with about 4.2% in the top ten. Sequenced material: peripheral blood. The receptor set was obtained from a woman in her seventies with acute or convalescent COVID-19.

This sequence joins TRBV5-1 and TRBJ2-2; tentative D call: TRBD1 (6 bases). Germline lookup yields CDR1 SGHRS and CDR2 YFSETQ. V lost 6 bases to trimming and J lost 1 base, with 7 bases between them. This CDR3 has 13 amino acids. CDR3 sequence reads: CASKGENTGELFF. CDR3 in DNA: TGCGCCAGCAAGGGGGAGAACACCGGGGAGCTGTTTTTT.

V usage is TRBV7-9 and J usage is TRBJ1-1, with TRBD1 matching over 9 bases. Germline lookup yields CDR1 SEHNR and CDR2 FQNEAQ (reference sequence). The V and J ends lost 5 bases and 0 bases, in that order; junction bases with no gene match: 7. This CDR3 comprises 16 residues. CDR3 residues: CASSPGTGFMNTEAFF. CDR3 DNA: TGTGCCAGCAGCCCCGGGACAGGGTTCATGAACACTGAAGCTTTCTTT.

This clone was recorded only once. Here the CDR3 DNA reads TGTGCCAGCTCAAGTAACAGTCAGGGAACGGGTAATCAGCCCCAGCATTTT. Its translation: CASSSNSQGTGNQPQHF. V is TRBV18 and J is TRBJ1-5, with D possibly TRBD1 on 5 matching bases. The CDR3 loop spans 17 amino acids. V lost 5 bases and J lost 4, with 21 bases in between. Per the germline V gene, CDR1 is KGHSH and CDR2 is LQKENI.

CDR3 loop: CASSLTGGADYGYTF. The CDR3 DNA reads as TGTGCCAGCAGTTTAACAGGGGGCGCGGACTATGGCTACACCTTC. The rearrangement joins TRBV27 to TRBJ1-2, with 9 bases aligning to TRBD1. Per the germline V gene, CDR1 is MNHEY and CDR2 is SMNVEV (reference sequence). V trimming: 2 bases; J trimming: 3 bases; junction bases outside the gene matches: 4. The CDR3 totals 15 residues.

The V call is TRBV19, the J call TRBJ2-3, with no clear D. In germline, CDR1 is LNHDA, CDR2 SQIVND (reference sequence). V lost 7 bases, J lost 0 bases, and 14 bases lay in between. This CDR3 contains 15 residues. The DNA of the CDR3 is TGTGCCAGTAAGACCGCAGGCACTAGCACAGATACGCAGTATTTT. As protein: CASKTAGTSTDTQYF.

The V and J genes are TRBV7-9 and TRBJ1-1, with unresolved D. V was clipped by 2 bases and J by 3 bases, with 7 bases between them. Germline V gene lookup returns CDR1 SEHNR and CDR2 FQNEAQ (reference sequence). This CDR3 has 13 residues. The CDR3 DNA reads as TGTGCCAGCAGCTTATTACCGGACACTGAAGCTTTCTTT. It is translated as CASSLLPDTEAFF.

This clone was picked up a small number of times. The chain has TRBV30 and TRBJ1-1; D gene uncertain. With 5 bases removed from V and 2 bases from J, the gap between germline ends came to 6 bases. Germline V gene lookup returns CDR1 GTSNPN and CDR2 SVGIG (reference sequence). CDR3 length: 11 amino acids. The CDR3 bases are TGTGCCTGGCTCTTAAACACTGAAGCTTTCTTT. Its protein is CAWLLNTEAFF.

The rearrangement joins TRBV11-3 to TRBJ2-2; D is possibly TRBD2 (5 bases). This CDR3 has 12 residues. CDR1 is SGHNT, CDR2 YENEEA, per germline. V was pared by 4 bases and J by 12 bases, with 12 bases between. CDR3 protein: CASSSRGSKLFF. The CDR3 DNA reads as TGTGCCAGCAGCTCACGGGGAAGTAAGCTGTTTTTT.

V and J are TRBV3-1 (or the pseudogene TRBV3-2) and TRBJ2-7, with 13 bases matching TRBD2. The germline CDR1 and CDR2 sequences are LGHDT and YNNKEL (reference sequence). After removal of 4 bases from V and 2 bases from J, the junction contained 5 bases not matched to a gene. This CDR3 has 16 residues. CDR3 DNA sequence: TGTGCCAGCAGCCCTGGACTAGCGGGGGCCACCTACGAGCAGTACTTC. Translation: CASSPGLAGATYEQYF.

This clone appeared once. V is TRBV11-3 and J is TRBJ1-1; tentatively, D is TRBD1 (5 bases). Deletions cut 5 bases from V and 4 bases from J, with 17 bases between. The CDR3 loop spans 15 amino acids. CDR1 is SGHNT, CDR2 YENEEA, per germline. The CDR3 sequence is CASSPPRASITEAFF. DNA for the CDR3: TGTGCCAGCAGCCCCCCCAGGGCTTCCATCACTGAAGCTTTCTTT. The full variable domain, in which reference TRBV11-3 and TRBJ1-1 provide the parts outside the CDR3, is EAGVVQSPRYKIIEKKQPVAFWCNPISGHNTLYWYLQNLGQGPELLIRYENEEAVDDSQLPKDRFSAERLKGVDSTLKIQPAELGDSAVYLCASSPPRASITEAFFGQGTRLTVV.

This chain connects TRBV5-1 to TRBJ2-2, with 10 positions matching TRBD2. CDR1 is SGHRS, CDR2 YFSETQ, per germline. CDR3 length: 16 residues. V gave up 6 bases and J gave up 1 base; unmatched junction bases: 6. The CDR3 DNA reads TGCGCCAGCACCACTAGCGGGGCCAGGAACACCGGGGAGCTGTTTTTT. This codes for CASTTSGARNTGELFF.

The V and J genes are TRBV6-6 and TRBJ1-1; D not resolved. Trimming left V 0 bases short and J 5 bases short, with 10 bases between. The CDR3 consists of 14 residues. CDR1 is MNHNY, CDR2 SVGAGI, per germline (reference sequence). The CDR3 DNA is TGTGCCAGCAGTTACTCTACGGGAAGTACTGAAGCTTTCTTT. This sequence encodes CASSYSTGSTEAFF.

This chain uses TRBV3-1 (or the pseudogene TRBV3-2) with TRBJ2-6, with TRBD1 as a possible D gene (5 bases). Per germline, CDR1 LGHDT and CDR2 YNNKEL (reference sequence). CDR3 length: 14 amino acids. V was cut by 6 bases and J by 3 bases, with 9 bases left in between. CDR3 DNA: TGTGCCAGCAGTCAGGGTTATGGGGCCAACGTCCTGACTTTC. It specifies CASSQGYGANVLTF.

The CDR3 coding sequence is TGTGCCAGCAGCTTACCCGGTTATGGCTACACCTTC. Translating gives CASSLPGYGYTF. This chain joins TRBV7-9 and TRBJ1-2; D unclear. CDR3 length: 12 amino acids. V was trimmed by 2 bases and J by 5 bases, leaving 6 bases between them. Germline loops: CDR1 SEHNR, CDR2 FQNEAQ (reference sequence).

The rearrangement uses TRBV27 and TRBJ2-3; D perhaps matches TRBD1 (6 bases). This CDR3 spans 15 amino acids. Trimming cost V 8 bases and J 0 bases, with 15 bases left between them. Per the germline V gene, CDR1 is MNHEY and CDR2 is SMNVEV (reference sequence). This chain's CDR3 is CASSRQVPSTDTQYF. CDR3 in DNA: TGTGCCAGCTCTAGACAGGTACCCAGCACAGATACGCAGTATTTT.

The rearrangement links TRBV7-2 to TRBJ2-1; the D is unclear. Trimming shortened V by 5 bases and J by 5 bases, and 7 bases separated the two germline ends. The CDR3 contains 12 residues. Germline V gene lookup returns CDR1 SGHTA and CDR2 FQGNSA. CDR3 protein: CASSLYNNEQFF. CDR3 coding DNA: TGTGCCAGCAGCCTTTACAACAATGAGCAGTTCTTC.

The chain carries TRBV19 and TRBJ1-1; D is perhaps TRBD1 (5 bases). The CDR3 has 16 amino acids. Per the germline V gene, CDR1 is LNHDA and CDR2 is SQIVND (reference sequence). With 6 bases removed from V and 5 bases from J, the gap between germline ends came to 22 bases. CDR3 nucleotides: TGTGCCAGTAGGGGAGTAAGGAGGGGAAGATGGACTGAAGCTTTCTTT. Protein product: CASRGVRRGRWTEAFF.

CDR3 DNA: TGTGCCAGCAGCTTAACTAGGGTCGATGAGCAGTTCTTC. It encodes CASSLTRVDEQFF. This chain connects TRBV11-3 to TRBJ2-1; a possible D gene is TRBD2 (5 bases). This CDR3 region has 13 residues. V was trimmed by 2 bases and J by 8 bases, leaving 10 bases between them. CDR1 is SGHNT and CDR2 is YENEEA in the germline V gene.

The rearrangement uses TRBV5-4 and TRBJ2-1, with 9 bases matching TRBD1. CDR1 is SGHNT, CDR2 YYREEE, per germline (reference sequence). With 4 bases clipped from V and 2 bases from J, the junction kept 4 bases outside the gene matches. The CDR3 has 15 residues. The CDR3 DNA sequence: TGTGCCAGCAGCCGGACAGGGGCCACCTACAATGAGCAGTTCTTC. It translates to CASSRTGATYNEQFF.

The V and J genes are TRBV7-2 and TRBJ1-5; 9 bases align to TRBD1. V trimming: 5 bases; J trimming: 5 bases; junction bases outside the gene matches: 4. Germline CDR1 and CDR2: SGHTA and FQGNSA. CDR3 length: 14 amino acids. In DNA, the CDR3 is TGTGCCAGCAGCCAACGGACAGGGGATCAGCCCCAGCATTTT. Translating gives CASSQRTGDQPQHF.

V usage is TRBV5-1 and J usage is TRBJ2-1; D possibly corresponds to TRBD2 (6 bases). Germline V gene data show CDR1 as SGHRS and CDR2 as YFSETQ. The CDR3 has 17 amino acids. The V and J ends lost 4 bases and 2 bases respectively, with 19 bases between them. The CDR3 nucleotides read TGCGCCAGCAGCCGGATAAGACGGGGGAAGACCTACAATGAGCAGTTCTTC. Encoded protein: CASSRIRRGKTYNEQFF. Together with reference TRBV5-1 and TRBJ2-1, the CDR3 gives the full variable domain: KAGVTQTPRYLIKTRGQQVTLSCSPISGHRSVSWYQQTPGQGLQFLFEYFSETQRNKGNFPGRFSGRQFSNSRSEMNVSTLELGDSALYLCASSRIRRGKTYNEQFFGPGTRLTVL.

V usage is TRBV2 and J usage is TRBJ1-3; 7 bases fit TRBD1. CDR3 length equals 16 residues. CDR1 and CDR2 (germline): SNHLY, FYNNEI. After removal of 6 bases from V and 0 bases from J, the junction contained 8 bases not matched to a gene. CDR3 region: CASRDRDGSSGNTIYF. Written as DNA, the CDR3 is TGTGCCAGCAGAGACAGGGACGGGTCCTCTGGAAACACCATATATTTT.

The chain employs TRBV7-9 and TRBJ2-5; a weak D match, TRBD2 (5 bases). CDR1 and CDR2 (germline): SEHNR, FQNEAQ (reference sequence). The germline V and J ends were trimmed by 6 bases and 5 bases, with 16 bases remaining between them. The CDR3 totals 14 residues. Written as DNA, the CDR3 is TGTGCCAGCAGTCAAGACCCGGGAAGGGAGACCCAGTACTTC. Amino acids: CASSQDPGRETQYF.

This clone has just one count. The CDR3 here is CASSSEAYPNQPQHF. The CDR3 bases are TGTGCCAGCTCCTCCGAGGCATATCCAAATCAGCCCCAGCATTTT. The V call is TRBV6-5, the J call TRBJ1-5; D is ambiguous. Germline V gene data show CDR1 as MNHEY and CDR2 as SVGAGI. Trimming left V 8 bases short and J 4 bases short, with 18 bases between. The CDR3 is 15 residues long.

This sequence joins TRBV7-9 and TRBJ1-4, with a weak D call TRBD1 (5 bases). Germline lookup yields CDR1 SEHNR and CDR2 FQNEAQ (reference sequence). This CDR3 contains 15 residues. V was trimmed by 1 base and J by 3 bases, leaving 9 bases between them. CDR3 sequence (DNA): TGTGCCAGCAGCTTAGAGGGGCCCCCTAATGAAAAACTGTTTTTT. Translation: CASSLEGPPNEKLFF.

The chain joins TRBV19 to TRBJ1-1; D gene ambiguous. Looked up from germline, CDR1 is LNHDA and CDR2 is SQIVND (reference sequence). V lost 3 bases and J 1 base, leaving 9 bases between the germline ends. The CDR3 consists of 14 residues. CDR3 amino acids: CASSIYYANTEAFF. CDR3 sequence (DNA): TGTGCCAGTAGTATCTACTATGCGAACACTGAAGCTTTCTTT.

The CDR3 DNA sequence: TGTGCCAGCAGTTCCGGGGGGGAGCAGTACGTC. It translates to CASSSGGEQYV. The rearrangement uses TRBV6-2 or TRBV6-3 and TRBJ2-7; 7 bases are a match to TRBD2. CDR1 MNHEY and CDR2 SVGEGT come from the germline V gene. This CDR3 has 11 residues. V was pared by 4 bases and J by 7 bases, with 1 base of the junction left unmatched.